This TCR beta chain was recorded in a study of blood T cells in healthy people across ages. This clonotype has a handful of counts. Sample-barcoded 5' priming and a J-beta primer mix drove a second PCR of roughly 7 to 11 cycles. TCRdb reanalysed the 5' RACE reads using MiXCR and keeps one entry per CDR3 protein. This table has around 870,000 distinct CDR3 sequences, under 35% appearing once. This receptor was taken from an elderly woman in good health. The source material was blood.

The CDR3: CASSDGLAGGREQFF. Here the CDR3 DNA reads TGCGCCAGCAGCGACGGACTAGCGGGGGGCCGTGAGCAGTTCTTC. The J gene is TRBJ2-1, the V gene TRBV5-1; TRBD2 matches 14 bases. Germline CDR1 is SGHRS and CDR2 is YFSETQ. The CDR3 has 15 residues. V shed 4 bases and J 9 bases; nucleotides not matched to a gene: 6.